This TCR beta chain was captured in a study of Ad26.COV2.S vaccination and SARS-CoV-2 variants. Study-wide findings and caveats: Breadth of non-spike TCRs did not differ between vaccinees and placebo recipients.

The treatment is: about 20 received Ad26.COV2.S at low or high dose, single or two shots; several received placebo; per-sample allocation not given. Sample collection was performed on day 63 after the first vaccine or placebo injection. Ad26 vector vaccine expressed Wuhan-strain SARS-CoV-2 spike. Germline V gives CDR1 SEHNR, CDR2 FQNEAQ (reference sequence). V shed 1 base, J shed 7 bases, and the junction held 15 bases outside the gene matches. The CDR3 loop spans 18 amino acids. For this clone: The antigen remains undetermined.

Here immunoSEQ multiplex PCR was the method, and the copy in TCRdb shows in-frame clones only, minus some. This table has roughly 510,000 clones, roughly nine tenths appearing once. The clonotype originates from a person between 18 and 60 years old who received the Ad26.COV2.S COVID-19 vaccine or a placebo. The sequences come from peripheral blood, collected in a trial of Ad26.COV2.S vaccine versus placebo. The chain employs TRBV7-9 and TRBJ2-1; 8 positions match TRBD1. The CDR3 sequence: CASSLVGMGWTGKNEQFF. The CDR3 DNA is TGTGCCAGCAGCTTAGTCGGTATGGGATGGACAGGGAAGAATGAGCAGTTCTTC.